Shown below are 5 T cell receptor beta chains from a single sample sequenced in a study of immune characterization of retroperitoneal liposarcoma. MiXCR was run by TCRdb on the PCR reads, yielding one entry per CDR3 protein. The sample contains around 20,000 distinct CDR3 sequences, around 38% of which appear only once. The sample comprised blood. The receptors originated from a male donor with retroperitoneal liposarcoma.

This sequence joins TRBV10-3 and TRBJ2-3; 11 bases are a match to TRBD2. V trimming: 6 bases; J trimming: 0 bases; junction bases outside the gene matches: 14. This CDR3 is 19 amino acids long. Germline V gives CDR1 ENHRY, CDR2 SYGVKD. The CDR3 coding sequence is TGTGCCATCAGGTTTGCGGGGCTAGCGGGGGGCCTAAGCACAGATACGCAGTATTTT. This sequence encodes CAIRFAGLAGGLSTDTQYF.

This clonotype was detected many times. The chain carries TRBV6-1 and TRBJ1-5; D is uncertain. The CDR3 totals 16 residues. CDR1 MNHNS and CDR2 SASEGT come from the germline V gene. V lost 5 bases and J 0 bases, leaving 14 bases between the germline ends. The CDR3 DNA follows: TGTGCCAGCAGTCCCCGGGCCCTTACTAGCAATCAGCCCCAGCATTTT. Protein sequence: CASSPRALTSNQPQHF.

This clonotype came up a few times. The CDR3: CASRVMNTEAFF. In DNA form, the CDR3 reads TGTGCCAGCAGAGTTATGAACACTGAAGCTTTCTTT. The chain has TRBV12-3 or TRBV12-4 and TRBJ1-1; D is uncertain. V was pared by 6 bases and J by 0 bases, with 5 bases between. There are 12 residues in the CDR3.

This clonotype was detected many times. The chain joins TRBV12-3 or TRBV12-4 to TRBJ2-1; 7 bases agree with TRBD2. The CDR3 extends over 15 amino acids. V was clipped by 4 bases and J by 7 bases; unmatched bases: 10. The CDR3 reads CASSSRSGDINEQFF. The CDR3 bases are TGTGCCAGCAGTTCGCGCAGCGGGGATATAAATGAGCAGTTCTTC.

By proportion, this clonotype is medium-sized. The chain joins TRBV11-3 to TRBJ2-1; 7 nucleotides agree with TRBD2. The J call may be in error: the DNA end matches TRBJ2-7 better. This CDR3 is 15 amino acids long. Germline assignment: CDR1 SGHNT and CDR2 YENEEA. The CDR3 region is CASSRGGEPYNEQYF. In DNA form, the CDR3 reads TGTGCCAGCAGCCGCGGGGGAGAACCCTACAATGAGCAGTACTTC.